The rows below give T cell receptor beta chains drawn from one sample of a study of blood T cell repertoires in COVID-19. Sequenced by immunoSEQ multiplex PCR; TCRdb stores in-frame clones only, minus some. The repertoire holds around 270,000 clones, with about 88% as singletons. The specimen was peripheral blood. These receptors all stem from a man in his 60s who had recovered from COVID-19. Both conserved end residues are part of each CDR3.

J gene: TRBJ1-2; V gene: TRBV9; CDR3 protein: CASSPDGGLNYGYTF
J gene: TRBJ1-2; V gene: TRBV5-6; CDR3 protein: CASSLAATGAIGYTF
J gene: TRBJ1-4; V gene: TRBV11-2; CDR3 protein: CASSLEATTNEKLFF
J gene: TRBJ2-2; V gene: TRBV3-1/TRBV3-2; CDR3 protein: CASSPSLTGELFF
J gene: TRBJ1-5; V gene: TRBV19; CDR3 protein: CASSGQGGGQPQHF
J gene: TRBJ1-1; V gene: TRBV10-3; CDR3 protein: CAITEVLLRDTEAFF
J gene: TRBJ1-1; V gene: TRBV6-5; CDR3 protein: CASSRTRYTEAFF
J gene: TRBJ2-1; V gene: TRBV4-1; CDR3 protein: CASTSPQSGVVNEQFF
J gene: TRBJ2-2; V gene: TRBV5-4; CDR3 protein: CASSLAGVGTGELFF
J gene: TRBJ1-5; V gene: TRBV2; CDR3 protein: CASSTGRGSNQPQHF
J gene: TRBJ2-4; V gene: TRBV27; CDR3 protein: CASSFISGTKNIQYF
J gene: TRBJ2-3; V gene: TRBV9; CDR3 protein: CASSASIAPDTQYF
J gene: TRBJ2-3; V gene: TRBV2; CDR3 protein: CASSIAGGYTDTQYF
J gene: TRBJ1-2; V gene: TRBV5-1; CDR3 protein: CASSIRDRASNYGYTF
J gene: TRBJ2-2; V gene: TRBV27; CDR3 protein: CASSLGQGDTGELFF
J gene: TRBJ1-4; V gene: TRBV11-2; CDR3 protein: CASSEGPGVGEKLFF
J gene: TRBJ1-4; V gene: TRBV7-8; CDR3 protein: CASSSTGVTNEKLFF
J gene: TRBJ2-3; V gene: TRBV21-1; CDR3 protein: CASSERLAIWPDTQYF
J gene: TRBJ2-1; V gene: TRBV30; CDR3 protein: CAWRRGGYEQFF
J gene: TRBJ2-7; V gene: TRBV29-1; CDR3 protein: CSVQRQGLSYEQYF
J gene: TRBJ2-7; V gene: TRBV12-3/TRBV12-4; CDR3 protein: CASSLALGYEQYF
J gene: TRBJ1-5; V gene: TRBV12-3/TRBV12-4; CDR3 protein: CASSLGGGQPQHF
J gene: TRBJ2-5; V gene: TRBV18; CDR3 protein: CASSLTGETQYF
J gene: TRBJ2-7; V gene: TRBV6-2/TRBV6-3; CDR3 protein: CASSYSPYEQYF
J gene: TRBJ1-6; V gene: TRBV7-9; CDR3 protein: CASSSFHGQMGDSPLHF
J gene: TRBJ1-1; V gene: TRBV3-1/TRBV3-2; CDR3 protein: CASSQRQGTSTEAFF
J gene: TRBJ2-2; V gene: TRBV3-1/TRBV3-2; CDR3 protein: CASGRGDYTGELFF
J gene: TRBJ1-2; V gene: TRBV6-2/TRBV6-3; CDR3 protein: CASSPIQQGITF
J gene: TRBJ2-1; V gene: TRBV5-1; CDR3 protein: CASSPAGVAGASYNEQFF
J gene: TRBJ1-1; V gene: TRBV5-6; CDR3 protein: CASSGKTGVNTEAFF
J gene: TRBJ1-2; V gene: TRBV15; CDR3 protein: CATSSFSPGQGYGYTF
J gene: TRBJ2-1; V gene: TRBV27; CDR3 protein: CASRKAGTLNEQFF
J gene: TRBJ1-2; V gene: TRBV6-2/TRBV6-3; CDR3 protein: CASSSAGADYGYTF
J gene: TRBJ2-1; V gene: TRBV12-5; CDR3 protein: CASGLVQGTASSPTEQFF
J gene: TRBJ1-2; V gene: TRBV4-2; CDR3 protein: CASSQAPFVGQGYGYTF
J gene: TRBJ1-1; V gene: TRBV5-5; CDR3 protein: CASRVTVTRNTEAFF
J gene: TRBJ2-7; V gene: TRBV11-2; CDR3 protein: CASSSISYEQYF
J gene: TRBJ2-5; V gene: TRBV9; CDR3 protein: CASSVGGGGETQYF
J gene: TRBJ1-2; V gene: TRBV15; CDR3 protein: CATSRTRGTGANYGYTF
J gene: TRBJ2-1; V gene: TRBV6-5; CDR3 protein: CASIPGGAYNEQFF
J gene: TRBJ2-7; V gene: TRBV6-5; CDR3 protein: CASTRRGLSSYEQYF
J gene: TRBJ2-3; V gene: TRBV27; CDR3 protein: CASSLSTGGARGTQYF
J gene: TRBJ2-7; V gene: TRBV24-1; CDR3 protein: CATSDYGQGLLYEQYF
J gene: TRBJ2-1; V gene: TRBV7-3; CDR3 protein: CASSSPGGDYNEQFF
J gene: TRBJ1-2; V gene: TRBV2; CDR3 protein: CASREAGTGGNYGYTF
J gene: TRBJ1-1; V gene: TRBV18; CDR3 protein: CASSPLQQGWTNTEAFF
J gene: TRBJ1-2; V gene: TRBV28; CDR3 protein: CASSPMTIPDYGYTF
J gene: TRBJ1-3; V gene: TRBV7-6; CDR3 protein: CASSLSQGRGNTIYF
J gene: TRBJ2-2; V gene: TRBV10-3; CDR3 protein: CAISGSLRGAGELFF
J gene: TRBJ2-7; V gene: TRBV2; CDR3 protein: CASSQGQGPYEQYF
J gene: TRBJ1-3; V gene: TRBV6-4; CDR3 protein: CARPQGARNTIYF
J gene: TRBJ1-6; V gene: TRBV9; CDR3 protein: CASSVGTGGSSPLHF